This TCR beta chain was obtained from a study of cytotoxic CD8 clonotypes in ibrutinib-treated CLL. Comments on this clone: This CDR3 is also generated by other DNA sequences in the sample.

Profiled with immunoSEQ multiplex PCR; TCRdb holds only in-frame clones, not every one. The table includes about 130,000 clones, 80% to 85% detected once. There are 13 residues in the CDR3. With 1 base removed from V and 4 bases from J, the gap between germline ends came to 5 bases. Germline CDR1 reads SGHTA; CDR2 reads FQGNSA. This receptor was obtained from a human donor with chronic lymphocytic leukemia. The chain joins TRBV7-2 to TRBJ2-1; no clear D. The material was PBMCs, obtained after 24 months of ibrutinib treatment. CDR3: CASSLVGYNEQFF. CDR3 sequence (DNA): TGTGCCAGCAGCTTAGTTGGGTACAATGAGCAGTTCTTC.